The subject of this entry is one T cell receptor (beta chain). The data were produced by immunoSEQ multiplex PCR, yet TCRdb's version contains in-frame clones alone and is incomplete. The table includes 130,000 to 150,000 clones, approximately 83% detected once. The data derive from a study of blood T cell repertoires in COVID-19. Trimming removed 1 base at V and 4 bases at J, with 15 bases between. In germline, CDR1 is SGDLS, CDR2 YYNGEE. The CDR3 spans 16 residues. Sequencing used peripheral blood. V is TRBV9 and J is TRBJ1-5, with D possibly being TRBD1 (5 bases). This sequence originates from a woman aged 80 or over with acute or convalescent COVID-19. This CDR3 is CASSVFDRFLNQPQHF. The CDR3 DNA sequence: TGTGCCAGCAGCGTATTCGACAGATTCCTAAATCAGCCCCAGCATTTT.